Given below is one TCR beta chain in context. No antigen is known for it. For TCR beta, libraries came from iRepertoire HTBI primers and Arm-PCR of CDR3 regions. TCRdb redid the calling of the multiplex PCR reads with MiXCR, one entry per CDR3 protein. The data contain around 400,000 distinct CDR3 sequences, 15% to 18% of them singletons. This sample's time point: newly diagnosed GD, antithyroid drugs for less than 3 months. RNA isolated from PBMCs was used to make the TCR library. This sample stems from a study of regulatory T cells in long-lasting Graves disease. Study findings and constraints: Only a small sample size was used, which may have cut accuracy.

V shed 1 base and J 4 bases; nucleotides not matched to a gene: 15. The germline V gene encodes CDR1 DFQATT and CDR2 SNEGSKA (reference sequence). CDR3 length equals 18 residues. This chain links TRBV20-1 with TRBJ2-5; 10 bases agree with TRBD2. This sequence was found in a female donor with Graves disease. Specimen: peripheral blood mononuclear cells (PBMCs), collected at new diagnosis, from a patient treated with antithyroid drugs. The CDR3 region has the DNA TGCAGTGCTAGAGCGGGGGAGCCGGGACTAGCGACAAGAGAGACCCAGTACTTC. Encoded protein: CSARAGEPGLATRETQYF.